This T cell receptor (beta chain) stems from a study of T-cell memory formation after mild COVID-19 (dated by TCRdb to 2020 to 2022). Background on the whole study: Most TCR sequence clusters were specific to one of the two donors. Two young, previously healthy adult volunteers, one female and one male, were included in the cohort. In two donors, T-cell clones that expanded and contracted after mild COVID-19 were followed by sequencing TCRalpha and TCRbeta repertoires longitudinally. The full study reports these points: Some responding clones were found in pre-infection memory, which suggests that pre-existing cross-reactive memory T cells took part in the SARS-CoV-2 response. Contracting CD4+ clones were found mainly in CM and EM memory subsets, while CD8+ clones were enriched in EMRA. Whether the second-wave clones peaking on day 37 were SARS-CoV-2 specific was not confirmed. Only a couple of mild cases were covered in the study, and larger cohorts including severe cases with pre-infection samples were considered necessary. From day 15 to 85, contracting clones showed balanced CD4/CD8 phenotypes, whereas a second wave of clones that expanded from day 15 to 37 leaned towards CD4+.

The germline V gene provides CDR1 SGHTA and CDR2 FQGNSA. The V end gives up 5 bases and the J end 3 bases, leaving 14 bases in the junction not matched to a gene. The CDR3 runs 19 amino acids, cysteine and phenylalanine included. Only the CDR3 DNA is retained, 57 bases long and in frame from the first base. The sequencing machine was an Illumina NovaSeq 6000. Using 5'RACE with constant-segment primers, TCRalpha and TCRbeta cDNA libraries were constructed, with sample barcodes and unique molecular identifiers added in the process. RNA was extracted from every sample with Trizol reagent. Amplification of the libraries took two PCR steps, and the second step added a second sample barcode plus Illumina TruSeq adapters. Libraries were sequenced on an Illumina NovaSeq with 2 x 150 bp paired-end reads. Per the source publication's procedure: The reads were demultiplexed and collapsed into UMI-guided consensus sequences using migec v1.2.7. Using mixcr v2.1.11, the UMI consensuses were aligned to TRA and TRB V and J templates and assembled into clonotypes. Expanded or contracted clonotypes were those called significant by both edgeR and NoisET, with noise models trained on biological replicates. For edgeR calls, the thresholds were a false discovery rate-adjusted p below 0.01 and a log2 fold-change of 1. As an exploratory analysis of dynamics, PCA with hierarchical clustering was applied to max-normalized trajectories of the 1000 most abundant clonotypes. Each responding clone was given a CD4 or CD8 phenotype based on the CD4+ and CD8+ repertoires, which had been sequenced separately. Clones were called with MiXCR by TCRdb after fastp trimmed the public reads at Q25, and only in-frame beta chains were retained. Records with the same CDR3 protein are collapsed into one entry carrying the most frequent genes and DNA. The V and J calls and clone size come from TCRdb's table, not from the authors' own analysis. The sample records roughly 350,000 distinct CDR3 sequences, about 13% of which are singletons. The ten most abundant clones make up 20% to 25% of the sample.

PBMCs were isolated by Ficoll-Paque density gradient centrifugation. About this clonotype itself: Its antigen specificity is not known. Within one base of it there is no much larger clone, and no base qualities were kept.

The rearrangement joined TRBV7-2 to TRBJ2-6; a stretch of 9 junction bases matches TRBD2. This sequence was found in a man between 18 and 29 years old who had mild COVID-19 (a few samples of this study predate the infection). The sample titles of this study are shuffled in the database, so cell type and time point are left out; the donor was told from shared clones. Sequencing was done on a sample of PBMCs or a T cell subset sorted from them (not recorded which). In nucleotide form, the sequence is TGTGCCAGCAGCGGACGACAGCCGGGACTAGCTGGTGGGGCCAACGTCCTGACTTTC. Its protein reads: CASSGRQPGLAGGANVLTF.